The 27 T cell receptor beta chains reported below all come from one sample, sequenced in a study of T cell repertoires and HLA-DP antigens. No antigens are known for them. Sequencing was performed with immunoSEQ multiplex PCR; in TCRdb, only in-frame clones are kept and a portion is missing. The sample yields over 100,000 clones, 85% to 95% seen once. Sequenced: CD4+ T cells from PBMCs. The receptors here all came from a woman under 30 in good health and CMV-seronegative.

This clone appeared once. The chain links TRBV6-5 to TRBJ2-7; D could derive from TRBD1 or TRBD2 (5 bases each). The CDR3 totals 14 residues. Trimming removed 6 bases from V and 2 bases from J, with 14 bases in between. Germline V lookup: CDR1 MNHEY, CDR2 SVGAGI. For the CDR3, the DNA is TGTGCCAGCAGCGGGGCAGGACGGACCTACGAGCAGTACGTC. It specifies CASSGAGRTYEQYV.

This chain uses TRBV7-8 with TRBJ2-1; tentatively, D is TRBD2 (6 bases). V was clipped by 5 bases and J by 9 bases, with 14 bases between them. The germline V gene encodes CDR1 SGHVS and CDR2 FQNEAQ. The CDR3 loop spans 13 amino acids. CDR3 in amino acids: CASSLGGYGEQFF. The CDR3 DNA sequence: TGTGCCAGCAGCCTCGGAGGGTATGGTGAGCAGTTCTTC.

The gene calls are TRBV2 and TRBJ1-2; maybe TRBD1 (5 bases). The CDR3 totals 15 residues. CDR1 SNHLY and CDR2 FYNNEI come from the germline V gene. Trimming stripped 5 bases from V and 6 bases from J, with 19 bases between. CDR3 sequence reads: CASSTDFRVKDGYTF. CDR3 nucleotide sequence: TGTGCCAGCAGTACAGACTTCAGGGTGAAGGATGGCTACACCTTC.

J is TRBJ1-4 and V is TRBV28; TRBD1 matches at 11 bases. Germline loops: CDR1 MDHEN, CDR2 SYDVKM. Trimming took 5 bases from V and 5 from J; bases not matched to a gene: 4. The CDR3 is 15 amino acids. In nucleotides, the CDR3 is TGTGCCAGCAGTACCAGGGACAGGGGGAATGAAAAACTGTTTTTT. It encodes CASSTRDRGNEKLFF. The full variable domain, rest sourced from reference TRBV28 and TRBJ1-4, is DVKVTQSSRYLVKRTGEKVFLECVQDMDHENMFWYRQDPGLGLRLIYFSYDVKMKEKGDIPEGYSVSREKKERFSLILESASTNQTSMYLCASSTRDRGNEKLFFGSGTQLSVL.

This rearrangement joins TRBV6-6 to TRBJ2-5; D is uncertain. V was clipped by 5 bases and J by 1 base, with 14 bases between them. This CDR3 contains 15 residues. Germline assignment: CDR1 MNHNY and CDR2 SVGAGI (reference sequence). The CDR3 DNA reads TGTGCCAGCAGTACACGGGTCGGCGGCCAAGAGACCCAGTACTTC. Translated: CASSTRVGGQETQYF.

V usage is TRBV7-2 and J usage is TRBJ2-7; D call uncertain. Looked up from germline, CDR1 is SGHTA and CDR2 is FQGNSA. The CDR3 is made up of 15 amino acids. V was clipped by 1 base and J by 5 bases, with 15 bases between them. In DNA form, the CDR3 reads TGTGCCAGCAGCTTAGGGTGGCAGGCTTGGGACGAGCAGTACTTC. Its protein is CASSLGWQAWDEQYF.

The chain combines TRBV10-2 with TRBJ2-5; 8 nucleotides agree with TRBD1. In germline, CDR1 is WSHSY, CDR2 SAAADI. CDR3 size: 13 residues. The J segment lost 3 bases and the V segment lost 8 bases, leaving 5 bases of the junction unmatched. CDR3 loop: CASARGLEETQYF. DNA of the CDR3: TGCGCCAGCGCCAGGGGGCTGGAAGAGACCCAGTACTTC.

The chain is built from TRBV18 and TRBJ1-2; 12 nucleotides line up with TRBD1. The CDR3 is made up of 17 amino acids. Germline CDR1 is KGHSH and CDR2 is LQKENI. V dropped 6 bases and J dropped 4; count of bases not matched to a gene: 12. This CDR3 is CASSSPGQGASSYGYTF. CDR3 DNA sequence: TGTGCCAGCTCCTCACCGGGACAGGGGGCTTCGAGCTATGGCTACACCTTC.

This chain's CDR3 is CASSIRTGMLGANVLTF. The CDR3, as DNA: TGCGCCAGCAGCATCCGGACAGGGATGCTTGGGGCCAACGTCCTGACTTTC. The gene calls are TRBV5-1 and TRBJ2-6; 8 nucleotides line up with TRBD1. Per germline, CDR1 SGHRS and CDR2 YFSETQ. V trimming: 4 bases; J trimming: 3 bases; junction bases outside the gene matches: 9. CDR3 length: 17 amino acids.

DNA of the CDR3: TGCGCCAGCAGCCACCCGCCGGCAGGGGGGACAGATACGCAGTATTTT. Its translation: CASSHPPAGGTDTQYF. The V and J genes are TRBV4-1 and TRBJ2-3, with D possibly TRBD1 on 7 matching bases. The V gene lost 3 bases and the J gene lost 3 bases, with 16 bases spanning the gap. The germline V gene encodes CDR1 MGHRA and CDR2 YSYEKL. This CDR3 spans 16 amino acids.

The rearrangement uses TRBV5-4 and TRBJ2-2; D call uncertain. Germline CDR1 reads SGHNT; CDR2 reads YYREEE (reference sequence). The V end lost 1 base, the J end lost 2 bases, and 6 bases lay between the germline ends. The CDR3 runs 14 residues. The CDR3 sequence is CASSLSINTGELFF. The CDR3 nucleotides are TGTGCCAGCAGCTTGTCCATAAACACCGGGGAGCTGTTTTTT.

The CDR3 coding sequence is TGTGCCAGTCGAAACCGGGACAGGACCTATGGCTACACCTTC. Translated, it gives CASRNRDRTYGYTF. The gene calls are TRBV19 and TRBJ1-2; 8 nucleotides align to TRBD1. The CDR3 is 14 residues long. Germline V gene sequence: CDR1 LNHDA, CDR2 SQIVND (reference sequence). V was pared by 8 bases and J by 4 bases, with 9 bases of the junction left unmatched. The full variable domain, its missing parts supplied by reference TRBV19 and TRBJ1-2, is DGGITQSPKYLFRKEGQNVTLSCEQNLNHDAMYWYRQDPGQGLRLIYYSQIVNDFQKGDIAEGYSVSREKKESFPLTVTSAQKNPTAFYLCASRNRDRTYGYTFGSGTRLTVV.

This sequence joins TRBV4-2 and TRBJ2-2, with 8 bases fitting TRBD2. The CDR3 is 16 amino acids. Germline assignment: CDR1 LGHNA and CDR2 YNFKEQ. Unmatched junction bases numbered 8, after V lost 2 bases and J lost 6 bases. The CDR3 sequence: CASSQLNGGASGELFF. DNA for the CDR3: TGTGCCAGCAGCCAACTCAACGGGGGGGCCTCCGGGGAGCTGTTTTTT.

V is TRBV9 and J is TRBJ1-1, with 7 positions matching TRBD1. The germline CDR1 and CDR2 sequences are SGDLS and YYNGEE. J was trimmed by 8 bases and V by 3 bases; bases with no gene match: 16. The CDR3 is 16 residues long. The CDR3 protein is CASSGRGDSPIREAFF. The CDR3 bases are TGTGCCAGCAGCGGCCGCGGGGACAGCCCAATAAGGGAAGCTTTCTTT.

This clone has just one count. V and J are TRBV4-1 and TRBJ2-6; perhaps TRBD1 as D (5 bases). The length of the CDR3 is 16 residues. Germline values: CDR1 MGHRA, CDR2 YSYEKL. Deletions cut 2 bases from V and 2 bases from J, with 10 bases between. CDR3 bases: TGCGCCAGCAGCCAACCTAGGGGCACTGGGGCCAACGTCCTGACTTTC. It specifies CASSQPRGTGANVLTF.

This sequence joins TRBV28 and TRBJ1-2; D possibly corresponds to TRBD1 (5 bases). The germline V gene encodes CDR1 MDHEN and CDR2 SYDVKM. V shed 5 bases and J shed 8 bases, with 9 bases lying between them. The CDR3 spans 11 residues. CDR3 in DNA: TGTGCCAGCAGTCCCAGGGACGGCTACACCTTC. Its translation: CASSPRDGYTF.

This clone showed up just a few times. This chain uses TRBV6-1 with TRBJ1-4; tentatively, D is TRBD1 (6 bases). The CDR3 extends over 14 amino acids. Trimming took off 10 bases at V and 8 bases at J, with 20 bases between the two ends. Germline values: CDR1 MNHNS, CDR2 SASEGT. CDR3: CAISLGGAGEKLFF. CDR3 DNA sequence: TGTGCCATATCCCTGGGGGGGGCGGGGGAAAAACTGTTTTTT.

The rearrangement joins TRBV15 to TRBJ2-5, with D unresolved. The CDR3 is made up of 16 amino acids. The V and J ends lost 1 base and 1 base respectively, with 13 bases between them. CDR1 is LNHNV and CDR2 is YYDKDF in the germline V gene (reference sequence). CDR3 nucleotide sequence: TGTGCCACCAGCAGAGTGGGAAGCGAACTCCAAGAGACCCAGTACTTC. This gives the protein CATSRVGSELQETQYF.

This clone appeared once. This chain links TRBV19 with TRBJ1-5; 7 bases are shared with TRBD1. The CDR3 is 14 amino acids. Germline V gene sequence: CDR1 LNHDA, CDR2 SQIVND (reference sequence). The J segment lost 7 bases and the V segment lost 3 bases, leaving 6 bases of the junction unmatched. CDR3 nucleotides: TGTGCCAGTAGTATCTTAGGGGGCAGACAGCCCCAGCATTTT. Residues: CASSILGGRQPQHF.

This chain joins TRBV7-2 and TRBJ2-3, with TRBD2 matching 12 bases. CDR1 and CDR2 from the germline V gene are SGHTA and FQGNSA. This CDR3 has 16 amino acids. With 2 bases clipped from V and 5 bases from J, the junction kept 5 bases outside the gene matches. The DNA for the CDR3 is TGTGCCAGCAGCTTAACTAGCGGGGGGCAAAGAGATACGCAGTATTTT. This encodes CASSLTSGGQRDTQYF.

The chain couples TRBV29-1 to TRBJ2-5, with 9 bases that match TRBD1. The V segment lost 4 bases and the J segment 5 bases; nucleotides outside the gene matches: 14. Germline-derived CDR1 and CDR2 are SQVTM and ANQGSEA. This CDR3 region has 16 residues. DNA of the CDR3: TGCAGCGTTGCCGGACCTCCGGGACAGGGCCGGGAGACCCAGTACTTC. It specifies CSVAGPPGQGRETQYF.

This chain links TRBV6-6 with TRBJ1-4, with D unclear. This CDR3 spans 12 amino acids. Between the trimmed V and J ends, which lost 0 bases and 8 bases, there was a span of 4 bases. CDR1 is MNHNY and CDR2 is SVGAGI in the germline V gene (reference sequence). DNA for the CDR3: TGTGCCAGCAGTTACTCGGGGGAAAAACTGTTTTTT. Its protein product is CASSYSGEKLFF.

The chain is built from TRBV7-2 and TRBJ2-5, with D tentatively TRBD2 (5 bases). CDR3 length equals 15 residues. Germline V gives CDR1 SGHTA, CDR2 FQGNSA. V shed 7 bases and J shed 5 bases, with 20 bases lying between them. CDR3 bases: TGTGCCAGCAATAGAGGGCGCAGTGTCCTTGAGACCCAGTACTTC. Residues: CASNRGRSVLETQYF.

The chain couples TRBV6-5 to TRBJ2-1, with 8 positions matching TRBD2. Germline assignment: CDR1 MNHEY and CDR2 SVGAGI. V shed 5 bases, J shed 6 bases, and the junction held 6 bases outside the gene matches. The CDR3 spans 14 residues. The CDR3 protein is CASSRTSSLNEQFF. DNA for the CDR3: TGTGCCAGCAGTAGGACTAGCAGCCTCAATGAGCAGTTCTTC.

This chain joins TRBV20-1 and TRBJ1-2, with TRBD1 as a possible D gene (5 bases). V was shortened by 3 bases and J by 10 bases, with 12 bases between the two germline ends. Germline CDR1 and CDR2: DFQATT and SNEGSKA (reference sequence). The CDR3 runs 11 residues. The CDR3 sequence: CSASFQGDYTF. The CDR3 DNA reads TGCAGTGCTAGTTTCCAGGGCGACTACACCTTC.

The chain uses TRBV6-5 and TRBJ2-3, with 7 bases fitting TRBD2. In germline, CDR1 is MNHEY, CDR2 SVGAGI. V lost 4 bases to trimming and J lost 2 bases; unmatched junction nucleotides: 6. The CDR3 runs 15 residues. CDR3 coding DNA: TGTGCCAGCAGTTTTACGGGGGGATTCACAGATACGCAGTATTTT. Amino acid sequence: CASSFTGGFTDTQYF.

The chain employs TRBV9 and TRBJ2-3, with 8 bases lining up with TRBD1. The trim removed 0 bases at V and 2 bases at J, leaving 5 bases unmatched. The CDR3 is 16 amino acids. CDR1 is SGDLS and CDR2 is YYNGEE in the germline V gene. The CDR3 reads CASSVGDRQSTDTQYF. The CDR3 bases are TGTGCCAGCAGCGTAGGGGACAGGCAATCCACAGATACGCAGTATTTT. The variable domain in full, completed from reference TRBV9 and TRBJ2-3, reads DSGVTQTPKHLITATGQRVTLRCSPRSGDLSVYWYQQSLDQGLQFLIQYYNGEERAKGNILERFSAQQFPDLHSELNLSSLELGDSALYFCASSVGDRQSTDTQYFGPGTRLTVL.